The 12 T cell receptor beta chains listed next were all sequenced from one sample in a study of cytomegalovirus exposure and HLA in healthy donors. Amplification used 60 Vbeta primers and 13 Jbeta primers. Data came from immunoSEQ multiplex PCR; TCRdb stores just in-frame clones and leaves some out. The sample carries roughly 120,000 clones, 80% recorded once. The specimen sequenced was PBMCs. These receptors originate from a man in his fifties in good health and CMV-seronegative.

Concerning this clone itself: Its ends do not fully match the called genes, so a read error is possible. The genes are TRBV7-7 and TRBJ1-4; tentative D call: TRBD1 (6 bases). The V gene's germline CDR1 is SSHAT and CDR2 FNYEAQ (reference sequence). The CDR3 has 13 residues. CDR3 in DNA: TGTGCTAGCAGCACTGGACAGCATGAAAAACTGTTTTTT. Amino acids: CASSTGQHEKLFF.

Concerning this clone itself: Within the sample, other DNA sequences also encode this same CDR3. The rearrangement uses TRBV6-5 and TRBJ1-5; D possibly corresponds to TRBD1 (5 bases). The CDR3 spans 13 residues. Germline CDR1 and CDR2: MNHEY and SVGAGI. V lost 3 bases to trimming and J lost 5 bases, with 8 bases between them. CDR3 DNA: TGTGCCAGCAGTTATAGGGGCGATCAGCCCCAGCATTTT. Translation: CASSYRGDQPQHF.

This clone was seen a handful of times. The chain uses TRBV29-1 and TRBJ2-2; 9 nucleotides align to TRBD2. The V segment lost 0 bases and the J segment 5 bases; nucleotides outside the gene matches: 10. Germline values: CDR1 SQVTM, CDR2 ANQGSEA. The CDR3 sequence is 17 residues long. CDR3 loop: CSVEDRLRGGWTGELFF. The DNA for the CDR3 is TGCAGCGTTGAAGATAGGTTGCGGGGGGGTTGGACCGGGGAGCTGTTTTTT.

This clone was found a few times. The CDR3 here is CATSRERGFYEQYF. CDR3 bases: TGTGCCACCAGCAGAGAAAGAGGGTTCTACGAGCAGTACTTC. The rearrangement uses TRBV15 and TRBJ2-7; D possibly corresponds to TRBD2 (5 bases). The CDR3 contains 14 residues. The germline V and J ends were trimmed by 0 bases and 3 bases, with 9 bases remaining between them. From germline, CDR1 is LNHNV and CDR2 YYDKDF (reference sequence).

The chain is built from TRBV7-2 and TRBJ1-1; D gene ambiguous. Germline lookup yields CDR1 SGHTA and CDR2 FQGNSA. V lost 0 bases, J lost 5 bases, and 10 bases lay in between. The CDR3 totals 14 residues. CDR3 in amino acids: CASSLALRGTEAFF. Written as DNA, the CDR3 is TGTGCCAGCAGCTTAGCTTTGAGAGGGACTGAAGCTTTCTTT.

The J gene is TRBJ2-4, the V gene TRBV9; TRBD1 matches at 7 bases. J was trimmed by 9 bases and V by 1 base; bases with no gene match: 13. CDR3 size: 16 residues. The V gene's germline CDR1 is SGDLS and CDR2 YYNGEE. The CDR3 spells CASSVTPTGTAGIQYF. In DNA form, the CDR3 reads TGTGCCAGCAGCGTAACCCCCACCGGGACAGCTGGCATTCAGTACTTC.

V is TRBV29-1 and J is TRBJ2-5; 7 bases map to TRBD1. CDR3 length: 14 residues. Germline CDR1 and CDR2: SQVTM and ANQGSEA. V was clipped by 6 bases and J by 1 base; unmatched bases: 8. The CDR3 loop reads CSVLPGQLQETQYF. CDR3 sequence (DNA): TGCAGCGTCCTGCCGGGACAGCTCCAAGAGACCCAGTACTTC.

The chain uses TRBV30 and TRBJ2-1; tentatively, D is TRBD2 (6 bases). The germline CDR1 and CDR2 sequences are GTSNPN and SVGIG (reference sequence). CDR3 length equals 12 residues. Trimming removed 4 bases at V and 3 bases at J, with 7 bases between. The CDR3 protein is CAWTAGYNEQFF. CDR3 DNA sequence: TGTGCCTGGACAGCGGGCTACAATGAGCAGTTCTTC.

V is TRBV5-6 and J is TRBJ2-1; possibly TRBD1 for D (6 bases). V was clipped by 4 bases and J by 1 base, with 12 bases between them. Germline values: CDR1 SGHDT, CDR2 YYEEEE. The CDR3 sequence is 15 residues long. CDR3: CASSPGQKSYNEQFF. CDR3 bases: TGTGCCAGCAGCCCCGGACAGAAATCCTACAATGAGCAGTTCTTC.

The rearrangement uses TRBV2 and TRBJ2-3, with 11 bases lining up with TRBD2. This CDR3 is built from 15 residues. V dropped 4 bases and J dropped 2; count of bases not matched to a gene: 2. Germline CDR1 SNHLY, CDR2 FYNNEI. CDR3 protein: CASSGLAGLTDTQYF. As DNA, the CDR3 is TGTGCCAGCAGTGGACTAGCGGGGCTCACAGATACGCAGTATTTT.

The chain has TRBV28 and TRBJ2-7; 8 bases fit TRBD1. The CDR3 contains 13 residues. V lost 10 bases to trimming and J lost 3 bases; unmatched junction nucleotides: 8. Germline loops: CDR1 MDHEN, CDR2 SYDVKM. The DNA of the CDR3 is TGTGCCACCATTCAGGGGGCGAACTACGAGCAGTACTTC. It encodes CATIQGANYEQYF.

The V call is TRBV28, the J call TRBJ2-6; tentative D call: TRBD2 (6 bases). V lost 7 bases to trimming and J lost 0 bases, with 13 bases between them. The CDR3 is made up of 16 amino acids. CDR1 is MDHEN, CDR2 SYDVKM, per germline. CDR3 residues: CASMGLLFSGANVLTF. The CDR3 DNA reads as TGTGCCAGCATGGGACTGCTTTTCTCTGGGGCCAACGTCCTGACTTTC. Full variable domain (missing parts from reference TRBV28 and TRBJ2-6): DVKVTQSSRYLVKRTGEKVFLECVQDMDHENMFWYRQDPGLGLRLIYFSYDVKMKEKGDIPEGYSVSREKKERFSLILESASTNQTSMYLCASMGLLFSGANVLTFGAGSRLTVL.